These 10 T cell receptor beta chains originate from one sample sequenced in a study of vaccination effects on CD4 cells after COVID-19. The assay was immunoSEQ multiplex PCR, and TCRdb's table has in-frame clones only and misses some. The sample has approximately 31,000 clones, over 70% seen once. On roughly day 9 of culture, CD4+ T cells were separated out. Each person got two doses of an mRNA SARS-CoV-2 vaccine, BNT162b2 or mRNA-1273. Their antigens remain unidentified. The sequencing here drew on CD4+ T cells from PBMCs cultured without peptide, taken after COVID-19 vaccination. The origin of the receptors is a human donor who received a COVID-19 vaccine.

This clone was found once. This chain uses TRBV24-1 with TRBJ1-4; the D gene is possibly TRBD1 (5 bases). The germline gives CDR1 KGHDR, CDR2 SFDVKD. V gave up 4 bases and J gave up 8 bases, with 10 bases separating them. The CDR3 length is 13 residues. CDR3 DNA sequence: TGTGCCACCAGTGAGCAGGGTGTGGAAAAACTGTTTTTT. Amino acid sequence: CATSEQGVEKLFF.

V usage is TRBV11-2 and J usage is TRBJ2-7; TRBD2 aligns across 10 bases. Trimming removed 5 bases from V and 9 bases from J; junction bases left unmatched: 7. Germline CDR1 is SGHAT and CDR2 is FQNNGV. The CDR3 covers 13 residues. The CDR3 region has the DNA TGTGCCAGCAGCGCTCGACTAGCGGGTTGGCAGTACTTC. Its translation is CASSARLAGWQYF.

The chain links TRBV28 to TRBJ1-5; D remains unclear. The germline V gene encodes CDR1 MDHEN and CDR2 SYDVKM. V lost 10 bases to trimming and J lost 4 bases, with 14 bases between them. CDR3 length: 13 amino acids. This CDR3 reads CATNVPGNQPQHF. The CDR3 DNA sequence: TGTGCCACCAACGTCCCGGGGAATCAGCCCCAGCATTTT.

Comments on this clone: Germline and junction disagree at one end, which may indicate a read error. This chain links TRBV7-2 with TRBJ1-5; the D gene is possibly TRBD1 (6 bases). The germline V gene has CDR1 SGHTA and CDR2 FQGNSA. The CDR3 spans 15 residues. The CDR3 here is CASSLIQGSHQSQHF. CDR3 in DNA: TGTGCCAGCAGCTTGATACAGGGTAGCCATCAGTCCCAGCATTTT.

V gene TRBV27 combines with J gene TRBJ1-4, with 9 bases aligning to TRBD1. This CDR3 is 15 amino acids long. V was clipped by 3 bases and J by 8 bases; unmatched bases: 7. Per germline, CDR1 MNHEY and CDR2 SMNVEV (reference sequence). The CDR3 DNA reads as TGTGCCAGCAGTTTCGCGGGACAGGGAGGCGAAAAACTGTTTTTT. It is translated as CASSFAGQGGEKLFF.

The chain couples TRBV28 to TRBJ2-1; tentative D call: TRBD2 (6 bases). This CDR3 is 15 amino acids long. Deletions cut 3 bases from V and 4 bases from J, with 13 bases between. Germline V gene lookup returns CDR1 MDHEN and CDR2 SYDVKM. CDR3 in DNA: TGTGCCAGCAGTTTGCCGGGAGCCCCATACAATGAGCAGTTCTTC. Amino acids: CASSLPGAPYNEQFF.

This clone was observed a handful of times. The V and J genes are TRBV4-2 and TRBJ1-2; D is unresolved. The V end was cut by 0 bases, the J end by 5 bases, with 16 bases between. This CDR3 has 16 residues. Germline V gives CDR1 LGHNA, CDR2 YNFKEQ. This chain's CDR3 is CASSQDLHSTTYGYTF. CDR3 sequence (DNA): TGTGCCAGCAGCCAAGATCTCCACTCGACTACTTATGGCTACACCTTC.

This chain links TRBV13 with TRBJ2-3, with unresolved D. Trimming took 5 bases from V and 0 from J, leaving 6 bases between them. There are 13 residues in the CDR3. Germline V lookup: CDR1 PRHDT, CDR2 FYEKMQ (reference sequence). The CDR3 protein is CASSPPSTDTQYF. DNA of the CDR3: TGTGCCAGCAGCCCCCCGAGCACAGATACGCAGTATTTT.

The chain recombines TRBV28 with TRBJ1-3; D possibly corresponds to TRBD1 (6 bases). Germline V gene lookup returns CDR1 MDHEN and CDR2 SYDVKM. The CDR3 is 16 residues long. The V end lost 6 bases, the J end lost 1 base, and 16 bases lay between the germline ends. The CDR3 loop is CASRRGGTPSGNTIYF. The CDR3 DNA sequence: TGTGCCAGCAGAAGGGGGGGAACCCCTTCTGGAAACACCATATATTTT.

This sequence joins TRBV9 and TRBJ2-3, with D unclear. Germline CDR1 and CDR2: SGDLS and YYNGEE. Trimming shortened V by 0 bases and J by 5 bases, and 16 bases separated the two germline ends. This CDR3 contains 16 residues. The CDR3 spells CASSVGAIDVGDTQYF. DNA for the CDR3: TGTGCCAGCAGCGTAGGGGCTATTGACGTGGGAGATACGCAGTATTTT. The full variable domain, rest sourced from reference TRBV9 and TRBJ2-3, is DSGVTQTPKHLITATGQRVTLRCSPRSGDLSVYWYQQSLDQGLQFLIQYYNGEERAKGNILERFSAQQFPDLHSELNLSSLELGDSALYFCASSVGAIDVGDTQYFGPGTRLTVL.